This T cell receptor (beta chain) was sequenced in a study of T cell clones after liver transplantation. On the study more broadly: A pre-transplant mixed lymphocyte reaction with TCRbeta sequencing defined graft-donor-reactive clones followed in post-transplant blood. Standard immunosuppression, with no induction, continued until 12-24 months after transplant.

The data were produced by immunoSEQ multiplex PCR, yet TCRdb's version contains in-frame clones alone and is incomplete. This sample has under 20,000 clones, with 85% to 90% found just once. The CDR3 spans 15 residues. V was trimmed by 3 bases and J by 6 bases, leaving 18 bases between them. Germline lookup yields CDR1 LNHNV and CDR2 YYDKDF (reference sequence). This sequence was found in a human patient who received a liver transplant. Some T cells may be graft donor cells. Sequenced here: CD8+ T cells from blood, sampled 45 to 46 months after liver transplant. The chain uses TRBV15 and TRBJ2-7, with D maybe TRBD1 (6 bases). CDR3 sequence (DNA): TGTGCCACCAGCAGTCAACAGGGTGAACGGCTCGAGCAGTACTTC. Translated, it gives CATSSQQGERLEQYF.